These 10 T cell receptor beta chains share one sample of origin, sequenced in a study of blood T cell repertoires in COVID-19. TCRdb keeps only in-frame clones here, not all; method: immunoSEQ multiplex PCR. Of about 230,000 clones listed, around 78% were seen once; the top ten hold approximately 2.6%. The sequenced material came from peripheral blood. The receptors stem from a woman in her 70s with active or convalescent COVID-19.

This clone appeared a single time. The chain links TRBV3-1 (or the pseudogene TRBV3-2) to TRBJ2-6; D gene ambiguous. V lost 0 bases and J 5 bases, leaving 8 bases between the germline ends. Germline lookup yields CDR1 LGHDT and CDR2 YNNKEL (reference sequence). The CDR3 extends over 15 amino acids. As DNA, the CDR3 is TGTGCCAGCAGCCAAGACTCTTCTAGGGCCAACGTCCTGACTTTC. Amino acids: CASSQDSSRANVLTF.

This chain uses TRBV5-1 with TRBJ1-1, with D tentatively TRBD1 (5 bases). V was clipped by 4 bases and J by 8 bases, with 12 bases between them. The CDR3 runs 12 residues. Germline V gene sequence: CDR1 SGHRS, CDR2 YFSETQ. Written as DNA, the CDR3 is TGCGCCAGCAGCCCGCAGGGTAACGAAGCTTTCTTT. Residues: CASSPQGNEAFF. The full variable domain, its missing parts supplied by reference TRBV5-1 and TRBJ1-1, is KAGVTQTPRYLIKTRGQQVTLSCSPISGHRSVSWYQQTPGQGLQFLFEYFSETQRNKGNFPGRFSGRQFSNSRSEMNVSTLELGDSALYLCASSPQGNEAFFGQGTRLTVV.

This clone was seen once. V gene TRBV9 combines with J gene TRBJ2-1; D is uncertain. The CDR3 has 14 amino acids. Per germline, CDR1 SGDLS and CDR2 YYNGEE. With 0 bases removed from V and 4 bases from J, the gap between germline ends came to 8 bases. CDR3 loop: CASSVVVAYNEQFF. The CDR3 region has the DNA TGTGCCAGCAGCGTAGTTGTAGCTTACAATGAGCAGTTCTTC.

The chain joins TRBV28 to TRBJ1-2; 7 positions agree with TRBD1. The CDR3 consists of 13 residues. V lost 3 bases, J lost 5 bases, and 3 bases stayed unmatched. CDR1 MDHEN and CDR2 SYDVKM come from the germline V gene. The CDR3 DNA sequence: TGTGCCAGCAGTTTCGGACAGGCATATGGCTACACCTTC. Amino acid sequence: CASSFGQAYGYTF.

The chain joins TRBV18 to TRBJ1-1; D is possibly TRBD1 (6 bases). The CDR3 has 16 residues. V lost 3 bases to trimming and J lost 1 base, with 15 bases between them. The V gene's germline CDR1 is KGHSH and CDR2 LQKENI. The DNA of the CDR3 is TGTGCCAGCTCACCCCCCAACAGGGATAGGAACACTGAAGCTTTCTTT. Its translation is CASSPPNRDRNTEAFF.

The genes are TRBV28 and TRBJ1-1, with no clear D. Germline CDR1 MDHEN, CDR2 SYDVKM. The CDR3 spans 13 residues. Deletions cut 3 bases from V and 2 bases from J, with 7 bases between. Here the CDR3 reads CASSLLANTEAFF. In nucleotides, the CDR3 is TGTGCCAGCAGTTTGTTGGCCAACACTGAAGCTTTCTTT.

The rearrangement uses TRBV28 and TRBJ1-1, with D perhaps matching TRBD1 (5 bases). Per germline, CDR1 MDHEN and CDR2 SYDVKM. This CDR3 contains 15 residues. Trimming removed 6 bases from V and 0 bases from J, with 14 bases in between. In DNA, the CDR3 is TGTGCCAGCAGCCGAACGGACACTGTGAACACTGAAGCTTTCTTT. This encodes CASSRTDTVNTEAFF.

The chain combines TRBV5-1 with TRBJ1-2; D gene uncertain. The ends were cut back, 0 bases at V and 0 bases at J, with 12 bases in the middle. Looked up from germline, CDR1 is SGHRS and CDR2 is YFSETQ. CDR3 length: 16 amino acids. CDR3 amino acids: CASSLAGGLANYGYTF. Here the CDR3 DNA reads TGCGCCAGCAGCTTGGCGGGCGGACTTGCTAACTATGGCTACACCTTC.

This rearrangement joins TRBV11-3 to TRBJ2-5; D is possibly TRBD1 (6 bases). This CDR3 spans 13 amino acids. Trimming cost V 5 bases and J 4 bases, with 11 bases left between them. CDR1 is SGHNT and CDR2 is YENEEA in the germline V gene. The CDR3 bases are TGTGCCAGCAGCCAACAGGGATTAGAGACCCAGTACTTC. Its protein product is CASSQQGLETQYF. The entire variable domain, with the rest obtained from reference TRBV11-3 and TRBJ2-5, is as follows: EAGVVQSPRYKIIEKKQPVAFWCNPISGHNTLYWYLQNLGQGPELLIRYENEEAVDDSQLPKDRFSAERLKGVDSTLKIQPAELGDSAVYLCASSQQGLETQYFGPGTRLLVL.

This clone was seen a single time. The rearrangement uses TRBV10-2 and TRBJ2-7, with unresolved D. V was clipped by 7 bases and J by 1 base, with 5 bases between them. Germline-derived CDR1 and CDR2 are WSHSY and SAAADI. The CDR3 length is 11 residues. The CDR3 coding sequence is TGCGCCAGCACCTCGTCCTACGAGCAGTACTTC. The encoded protein is CASTSSYEQYF.